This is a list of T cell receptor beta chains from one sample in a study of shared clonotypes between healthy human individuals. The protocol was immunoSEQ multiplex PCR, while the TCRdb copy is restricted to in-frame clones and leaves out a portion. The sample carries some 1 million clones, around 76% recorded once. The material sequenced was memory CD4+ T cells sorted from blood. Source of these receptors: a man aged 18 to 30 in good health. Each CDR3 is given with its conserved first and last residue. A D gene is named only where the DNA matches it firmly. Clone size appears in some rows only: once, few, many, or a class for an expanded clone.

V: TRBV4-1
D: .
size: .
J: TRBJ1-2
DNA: TGCGCCAGCAGCCAAGATGAGAGGTATGGCTACACCTTC
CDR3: CASSQDERYGYTF

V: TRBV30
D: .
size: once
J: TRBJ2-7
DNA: TGTGCCTGGAGTGCCCACTTGGGCGAGCAGTACTTC
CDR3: CAWSAHLGEQYF

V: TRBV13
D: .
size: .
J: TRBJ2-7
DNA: TGTGCCAGCAGCCAGAGACAGACCAAGAACGAGCAGTACTTC
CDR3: CASSQRQTKNEQYF

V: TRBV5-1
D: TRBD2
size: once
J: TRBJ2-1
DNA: TGCGCCAGCGGGAGGGACGGTCGCTCCTACAATGAGCAGTTCTTC
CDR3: CASGRDGRSYNEQFF

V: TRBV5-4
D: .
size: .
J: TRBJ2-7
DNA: TGTGCCAGCAGCTTGGGGCAGGGGGGGTACTACGAGCAGTACTTC
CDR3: CASSLGQGGYYEQYF

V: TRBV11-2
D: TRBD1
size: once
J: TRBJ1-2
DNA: TGTGCCAGCAGCCCCTTGACAGGGTATGGCTACACCTTC
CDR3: CASSPLTGYGYTF

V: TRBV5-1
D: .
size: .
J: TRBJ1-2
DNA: TGCGCCAGCAGCTTGGCCGGAAGTGCTGCTAACTATGGCTACACCTTC
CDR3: CASSLAGSAANYGYTF

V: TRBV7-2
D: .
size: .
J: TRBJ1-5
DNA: TGTGCCAGCAGCAGCGACGGTAGGAGCAATCAGCCCCAGCATTTT
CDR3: CASSSDGRSNQPQHF

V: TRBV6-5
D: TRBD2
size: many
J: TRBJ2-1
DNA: TGTGCCACCGGGACTAGCGATGTAAATGAGCAGTTCTTC
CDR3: CATGTSDVNEQFF

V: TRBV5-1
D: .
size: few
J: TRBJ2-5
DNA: TGCGCCAGCAGCACCCAGGTAGCCGGAAATAGGGGTCGGGAGACCCAGTACTTC
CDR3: CASSTQVAGNRGRETQYF

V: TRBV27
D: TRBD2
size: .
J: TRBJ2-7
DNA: TGTGCCAGCAGCCCGGGACTAGGCTACGAGCAGTACTTC
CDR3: CASSPGLGYEQYF

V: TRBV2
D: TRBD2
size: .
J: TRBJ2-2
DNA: TGTGCCAGCAGCTTGCATAGCGGGAGGAACACCGGGGAGCTGTTTTTT
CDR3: CASSLHSGRNTGELFF

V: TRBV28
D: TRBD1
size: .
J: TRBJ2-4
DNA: TGTGCCAGCAGGTCGACAGGGTTGAAAGCCAAAAACATTCAGTACTTC
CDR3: CASRSTGLKAKNIQYF

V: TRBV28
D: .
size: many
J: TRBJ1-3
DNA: TGTGCCAGCAGTTTGCTTATGGGGGGGTATGATCCTGGAAACACCATATATTTT
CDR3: CASSLLMGGYDPGNTIYF

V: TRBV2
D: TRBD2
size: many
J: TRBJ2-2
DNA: TGTGCCAGCAGCGGTCGCGGGAGGAACACCGGGGAGCTGTTTTTT
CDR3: CASSGRGRNTGELFF